The next 21 T cell receptor beta chains were all read from a single sample in a study of blood T cell repertoires in COVID-19. Sequencing was performed with immunoSEQ multiplex PCR; in TCRdb, only in-frame clones are kept and a portion is missing. The profile shows roughly 180,000 clones, roughly 84% of them singletons. The sequenced sample was peripheral blood. The source of these receptors is a woman aged 45-59 years with COVID-19, enrolled during active disease.

The gene calls are TRBV30 and TRBJ1-4; 9 bases are shared with TRBD1. This CDR3 is 17 amino acids long. Losses at the gene ends were 1 base for V and 7 bases for J; bases not matched to a gene: 13. CDR1 and CDR2 from the germline V gene are GTSNPN and SVGIG (reference sequence). Here the CDR3 DNA reads TGTGCCTGGAGTGCCGTCCCGGGACAGGGTGGAGGTGAAAAACTGTTTTTT. Translated, it gives CAWSAVPGQGGGEKLFF.

This chain connects TRBV6-5 to TRBJ1-6, with 8 positions matching TRBD1. This CDR3 contains 15 residues. V shed 0 bases and J 10 bases; nucleotides not matched to a gene: 5. Germline V gives CDR1 MNHEY, CDR2 SVGAGI. The CDR3 loop is CASSYSTGAASPLHF. Written as DNA, the CDR3 is TGTGCCAGCAGTTACTCGACAGGGGCAGCCTCACCCCTCCACTTT.

The chain joins TRBV7-8 to TRBJ2-4; D might be TRBD2 (5 bases). Germline loops: CDR1 SGHVS, CDR2 FQNEAQ. The CDR3 runs to 16 residues. Trimming stripped 8 bases from V and 0 bases from J, with 17 bases between. CDR3 loop: CASSGGRELAKNIQYF. As DNA, the CDR3 is TGTGCCAGCTCCGGAGGTAGGGAGTTAGCCAAAAACATTCAGTACTTC.

This clone was seen only once. The chain joins TRBV19 to TRBJ2-2; 11 positions agree with TRBD2. CDR3 size: 15 residues. J gave up 6 bases and V 4 bases, and 4 bases lay outside the gene matches. Germline V gene sequence: CDR1 LNHDA, CDR2 SQIVND (reference sequence). The CDR3 bases are TGTGCCAGTAGTACTCTAGCGGGGGGTTCCGGGGAGCTGTTTTTT. The encoded protein is CASSTLAGGSGELFF.

This clone has more than one count but fewer than ten. The J gene is TRBJ2-3, the V gene TRBV6-1, with 8 nucleotides matching TRBD2. The CDR3 spans 16 residues. CDR1 MNHNS and CDR2 SASEGT come from the germline V gene. Trimming took 2 bases from V and 4 from J; bases not matched to a gene: 8. As DNA, the CDR3 is TGTGCCAGCAGTGAAAGGAGGCTAGCGGGCTCAGATACGCAGTATTTT. As protein: CASSERRLAGSDTQYF.

This rearrangement joins TRBV7-9 to TRBJ2-1; TRBD2 matches at 8 bases. Trimming at V came to 5 bases and at J to 3 bases, leaving 9 bases not matched to a gene. Germline V CDR1 and CDR2: SEHNR, FQNEAQ (reference sequence). This CDR3 contains 16 residues. CDR3 DNA sequence: TGTGCCAGCAGCCACCGTGGTAGCGGGGTCTACAATGAGCAGTTCTTC. Its translation is CASSHRGSGVYNEQFF.

The chain joins TRBV9 to TRBJ2-5; 14 nucleotides line up with TRBD2. CDR1 is SGDLS and CDR2 is YYNGEE in the germline V gene. The J segment lost 4 bases and the V segment lost 5 bases, leaving 7 bases of the junction unmatched. CDR3 length: 16 amino acids. CDR3 residues: CASSATSGGAGETQYF. Here the CDR3 DNA reads TGTGCCAGCAGTGCGACTAGCGGGGGGGCCGGAGAGACCCAGTACTTC.

The V call is TRBV30, the J call TRBJ2-3; TRBD2 matches at 8 bases. Trimming at V came to 4 bases and at J to 4 bases, leaving 7 bases not matched to a gene. The CDR3 loop spans 14 amino acids. The germline gives CDR1 GTSNPN, CDR2 SVGIG (reference sequence). The CDR3 protein is CAWNAGGMADTQYF. The CDR3, as DNA: TGTGCCTGGAATGCGGGGGGCATGGCAGATACGCAGTATTTT.

The CDR3 region is CASTGGAAYNEQFF. The CDR3 DNA sequence: TGTGCCAGCACCGGGGGGGCCGCGTACAATGAGCAGTTCTTC. This chain uses TRBV2 with TRBJ2-1; TRBD2 agrees at 8 bases. CDR1 and CDR2 (germline): SNHLY, FYNNEI. V was clipped by 7 bases and J by 4 bases; unmatched bases: 6. This CDR3 contains 14 residues.

The CDR3 DNA is TGTGCCAGCAGCTTAGAGATCCTAGAGGCTGAAGCTTTCTTT. Protein sequence: CASSLEILEAEAFF. The V call is TRBV7-8, the J call TRBJ1-1; D is uncertain. The germline V gene has CDR1 SGHVS and CDR2 FQNEAQ. V shed 1 base and J shed 6 bases, with 12 bases lying between them. CDR3 length: 14 residues.

The rearrangement links TRBV2 to TRBJ1-2, with D perhaps TRBD1 (6 bases). V lost 4 bases, J lost 2 bases, and 14 bases lay in between. The CDR3 contains 15 residues. Germline V CDR1 and CDR2: SNHLY, FYNNEI. The CDR3 sequence is CASSGAQGKNYGYTF. The CDR3 bases are TGTGCCAGCAGTGGGGCCCAGGGGAAGAACTATGGCTACACCTTC.

This clone turned up a few times. This rearrangement joins TRBV7-2 to TRBJ1-2; unclear D gene. Germline V gene data show CDR1 as SGHTA and CDR2 as FQGNSA. The CDR3 runs to 16 residues. Between the trimmed V and J ends, which lost 1 base and 4 bases, there was a span of 16 bases. The CDR3 DNA is TGTGCCAGCAGCTTAGTGATTGACGCAGGAACCTATGGCTACACCTTC. Translating it yields CASSLVIDAGTYGYTF.

The V and J genes are TRBV4-3 and TRBJ1-1; no clear D gene. The V gene's germline CDR1 is LGHNA and CDR2 YSLEER. V lost 4 bases and J lost 1, with 13 bases in between. The CDR3 runs to 15 residues. CDR3 sequence reads: CASSPYPAGNTEAFF. In DNA form, the CDR3 reads TGCGCCAGCAGCCCCTACCCAGCAGGGAACACTGAAGCTTTCTTT.

The chain recombines TRBV7-3 with TRBJ2-2; 9 positions agree with TRBD1. The CDR3 runs 15 residues. Germline V gene data show CDR1 as SGHTA and CDR2 as FQGTGA. V trimming: 3 bases; J trimming: 6 bases; junction bases outside the gene matches: 5. The chain's CDR3 is CASSLDRGKAGELFF. CDR3 nucleotide sequence: TGTGCCAGCAGCTTGGACAGGGGTAAAGCCGGGGAGCTGTTTTTT.

This sequence joins TRBV4-1 and TRBJ1-5, with no clear D. Trimming shortened V by 4 bases and J by 5 bases, and 15 bases separated the two germline ends. Germline CDR1 reads MGHRA; CDR2 reads YSYEKL. The CDR3 has 15 amino acids. CDR3 sequence (DNA): TGCGCCAGCAGCCCTCCGGGAACGGGCTATCAGCCCCAGCATTTT. Amino acids: CASSPPGTGYQPQHF.

This chain uses TRBV27 with TRBJ1-2, with TRBD1 as a possible D gene (6 bases). Between the trimmed V and J ends, which lost 0 bases and 1 base, there was a span of 15 bases. Germline CDR1 MNHEY, CDR2 SMNVEV (reference sequence). This CDR3 is 17 amino acids long. As DNA, the CDR3 is TGTGCCAGCAGTTTATCTTGGACGGACAGCCATAACTATGGCTACACCTTC. It specifies CASSLSWTDSHNYGYTF.

This chain uses TRBV12-5 with TRBJ2-5, with 10 bases identical to TRBD2. The V segment lost 6 bases and the J segment 1 base; nucleotides outside the gene matches: 2. The V gene's germline CDR1 is LGHNT and CDR2 FRNRAP. The CDR3 consists of 14 residues. The CDR3, as DNA: TGTGCTAGTGGCTCTAGCGGGGGCCAAGAGACCCAGTACTTC. Translation: CASGSSGGQETQYF.

V is TRBV7-9 and J is TRBJ2-3; 14 nucleotides agree with TRBD2. CDR3 length: 17 residues. Trimming took 5 bases from V and 11 from J; bases not matched to a gene: 15. The germline CDR1 and CDR2 sequences are SEHNR and FQNEAQ (reference sequence). The CDR3: CASSPLEVTSGGAMQYF. The CDR3 DNA reads as TGTGCCAGCAGCCCCCTAGAAGTGACTAGCGGGGGGGCAATGCAGTATTTT.

This rearrangement joins TRBV19 to TRBJ2-1; 9 nucleotides agree with TRBD1. The CDR3 runs 16 residues. With V trimmed by 4 bases and J by 4 bases, 8 bases remained unmatched. Germline values: CDR1 LNHDA, CDR2 SQIVND (reference sequence). The CDR3 is CASSTLQGASYNEQFF. CDR3 sequence (DNA): TGTGCCAGTAGTACCTTACAGGGGGCGTCTTACAATGAGCAGTTCTTC.

This chain joins TRBV11-2 and TRBJ1-1, with D perhaps matching TRBD1 (6 bases). Per the germline V gene, CDR1 is SGHAT and CDR2 is FQNNGV. The CDR3 is 17 amino acids. Trimming pared 1 base from V and 4 bases from J, leaving 19 bases between. The CDR3 DNA reads TGTGCCAGCAGCTTAGTCGGCTTCGGACAGAGCCCCACTGAAGCTTTCTTT. It specifies CASSLVGFGQSPTEAFF. The full variable domain, its missing parts supplied by reference TRBV11-2 and TRBJ1-1, is EAGVAQSPRYKIIEKRQSVAFWCNPISGHATLYWYQQILGQGPKLLIQFQNNGVVDDSQLPKDRFSAERLKGVDSTLKIQPAKLEDSAVYLCASSLVGFGQSPTEAFFGQGTRLTVV.

This chain joins TRBV5-5 and TRBJ2-3; 13 bases fit TRBD2. J gave up 7 bases and V 4 bases, and 12 bases lay outside the gene matches. Per germline, CDR1 SGHKS and CDR2 YYEKEE (reference sequence). The CDR3 has 17 amino acids. Written as DNA, the CDR3 is TGTGCCAGCAGCCTCGCGACACTAGCGGGGGGGCAAAATACGCAGTATTTT. It yields the protein CASSLATLAGGQNTQYF.